These T cell receptor beta chains were read from a single sample in a study of cytomegalovirus exposure and HLA in healthy donors. Sequencing was performed with immunoSEQ multiplex PCR; in TCRdb, only in-frame clones are kept and a portion is missing. The repertoire holds more than 95,000 clones, with under 85% as singletons. Sequencing used PBMCs. These receptors were obtained from a man aged 25 to 40 in good health and CMV-seronegative. Both conserved end residues are part of each CDR3. D genes are given only for firm matches. Clone size, where shown, is once, few, many, or a class for clones that have expanded.

v_gene,d_gene,abundance,j_gene,CDR3nt,CDR3aa
TRBV29-1,TRBD1,NA,TRBJ2-3,TGCAGCGGGCGGGCCGGGACAGAGGGCACAGATACGCAGTATTTT,CSGRAGTEGTDTQYF
TRBV4-3,NA,NA,TRBJ2-5,TGCGCCAGCAGCCAAATCGACGGGGTGGGAGAGACCCAGTACTTC,CASSQIDGVGETQYF
TRBV7-8,NA,NA,TRBJ1-3,TGTGCCAGCAGCTTAGAAGGCGGCTCTGGAAACACCATATATTTT,CASSLEGGSGNTIYF
TRBV5-8,TRBD1,NA,TRBJ2-3,TGTGCCAGCAGCTCCGGGTTACAGGGGGACACAGATACGCAGTATTTT,CASSSGLQGDTDTQYF
TRBV6-5,TRBD1,NA,TRBJ2-7,TGTGCCAGCAGTTACCGACGACAGGGCTACGAGCAGTACTTC,CASSYRRQGYEQYF
TRBV18,NA,NA,TRBJ1-4,TGTGCCAGCTCACCAGGACAGAATGAAAAACTGTTTTTT,CASSPGQNEKLFF
TRBV11-2,TRBD2,NA,TRBJ2-3,TGTGCCAGCAGCCGGGGACTAGCGGGGGGTCCTATCACAGATACGCAGTATTTT,CASSRGLAGGPITDTQYF
TRBV7-2,NA,NA,TRBJ2-7,TGTGCCAGCAGCGGAACAGGCCGATACTCCTACGAGCAGTACTTC,CASSGTGRYSYEQYF
TRBV6-5,NA,NA,TRBJ1-3,TGTGCCAGCAGTTATGGGGCCCGCTCTGGAAACACCATATATTTT,CASSYGARSGNTIYF
TRBV28,NA,NA,TRBJ1-5,TGTGCCACCCACCTTTGGGGAGGGGGCAATCAGCCCCAGCATTTT,CATHLWGGGNQPQHF
TRBV11-2,NA,NA,TRBJ2-3,TGTGCCAGCAGCTCTACCACAGATACGCAGTATTTT,CASSSTTDTQYF
TRBV6-6,NA,NA,TRBJ2-7,TGTGCCAGCAGTTACTCCGCAGGGAACGAGCAGTACTTC,CASSYSAGNEQYF
TRBV7-8,NA,once,TRBJ1-1,TGTGCCAGCAGCTTAGGACAGATGAACACTGAAGCTTTCTTT,CASSLGQMNTEAFF
TRBV28,TRBD1,NA,TRBJ1-3,TGTGCCAGCAGTTCGACAGGGGAGCGAGGAAACACCATATATTTT,CASSSTGERGNTIYF
TRBV5-1,NA,NA,TRBJ2-5,TGCGCCAGCAGCTTGTCGGGGTTCGGAGAGACCCAGTACTTC,CASSLSGFGETQYF
TRBV25-1,NA,NA,TRBJ2-3,TGTGCCAGCCGAGAAGAGCGGGGCACAGATACGCAGTATTTT,CASREERGTDTQYF
TRBV7-2,TRBD1,NA,TRBJ1-2,TGTGCCAGCAGCCCCCGACAGGGAAAATATGGCTACACCTTC,CASSPRQGKYGYTF
TRBV7-9,NA,NA,TRBJ1-2,TGTGCCAGCAGCGACAAAGGGGTTGGAGGGTGGTACACCTTC,CASSDKGVGGWYTF
TRBV5-1,NA,NA,TRBJ2-7,TGCGCCAGCAGCTTGGGCCCCGACTCTGCCTACGAGCAGTACTTC,CASSLGPDSAYEQYF
TRBV6-5,NA,NA,TRBJ2-7,TGTGCCAGCAGTTACGGTGGGCAGGGCGTCCGCGAGCAGTACTTC,CASSYGGQGVREQYF
TRBV27,NA,NA,TRBJ2-5,TGTGCCAGCAGTATGTTATCAGGGCGCCAAGAGACCCAGTACTTC,CASSMLSGRQETQYF
TRBV5-6,TRBD2,once,TRBJ2-1,TGTGCCAGCAGGCTACTAGCGGGGGGCTCCGGTGAGCAGTTCTTC,CASRLLAGGSGEQFF
TRBV25-1,NA,NA,TRBJ1-1,TGTGCCAGCAGTGAAACAGGGTCTACTGAAGCTTTCTTT,CASSETGSTEAFF
TRBV6-5,TRBD2,NA,TRBJ2-1,TGTGCCAGCAGAAAGTGGGGGGGTGAGAATGAGCAGTTCTTC,CASRKWGGENEQFF
TRBV4-3,NA,NA,TRBJ1-2,TGCGCCAGCAGCCAACTACAGGGAGAGAGCTATGGCTACACCTTC,CASSQLQGESYGYTF
TRBV7-2,NA,NA,TRBJ1-1,TGTGCCAGCAGCTTCTCTGTTGACACTGAAGCTTTCTTT,CASSFSVDTEAFF
TRBV2,NA,NA,TRBJ1-3,TGTGCCAGCCGAGCAGCGAGCTCTGGAAACACCATATATTTT,CASRAASSGNTIYF
TRBV7-9,TRBD2,NA,TRBJ2-3,TGTGCCAGCACCCTTCCGTTGCGGGAGGCAGATACGCAGTATTTT,CASTLPLREADTQYF
TRBV9,NA,few,TRBJ2-5,TGTGCCAGCAGCGTAGCACTAAACCAAGAGACCCAGTACTTC,CASSVALNQETQYF
TRBV7-8,NA,NA,TRBJ1-1,TGTGCCAGCAGCTTAGGTGTAGATTCTGAAGCTTTCTTT,CASSLGVDSEAFF
TRBV27,NA,NA,TRBJ2-1,TGTGCCAGCCGTCTGCTAGGGACTTCTCGCGGAACCTACTACAATGAGCAGTTCTTC,CASRLLGTSRGTYYNEQFF
TRBV7-2,NA,NA,TRBJ2-1,TGTGCCAGCAGCTTTAAACTAGGGCTTGAGCAGTTCTTC,CASSFKLGLEQFF
TRBV5-4,TRBD1,NA,TRBJ2-7,TGTGCCAGCAGCCCGGCGGGACAGGGGGCCTACGAGCAGTACTTC,CASSPAGQGAYEQYF
TRBV7-9,NA,NA,TRBJ1-2,TGTGCCAGCAGCGCAGGCTATGGCTACACCTTC,CASSAGYGYTF
TRBV19,NA,NA,TRBJ2-3,TGTGCCAGTAGTATAAGCCCAGGGGTAGGTCGAGATACGCAGTATTTT,CASSISPGVGRDTQYF
TRBV28,NA,NA,TRBJ2-7,TGTGCCAGCAGTCCACTAGACGAGTACGAGCAGTACTTC,CASSPLDEYEQYF
TRBV6-6,TRBD1,NA,TRBJ1-2,TGTGCCAGCAGGGGGGCAGGGGGCGAGTATGGCTACACCTTC,CASRGAGGEYGYTF
TRBV18,NA,NA,TRBJ2-3,TGTGCCAGCTCACCAACGGCAGGGTCCCCCACAGATACGCAGTATTTT,CASSPTAGSPTDTQYF
TRBV6-4,TRBD2,few,TRBJ2-7,TGTGCCAGCAGTGACTCGATAGCGGGAGGATGCTACGAGCAGTACTTC,CASSDSIAGGCYEQYF
TRBV30,TRBD1,NA,TRBJ2-2,TGTGCCTGGAAATTAACCAGGACAGGCCCCGGGGAGCTGTTTTTT,CAWKLTRTGPGELFF
TRBV9,TRBD2,NA,TRBJ2-3,TGTGCCAGCAGCGTAGGGGGGGGGTCCCTCGATACGCAGTATTTT,CASSVGGGSLDTQYF
TRBV27,NA,NA,TRBJ1-5,TGTGCCAGCAGTTATGGAGCGGACAATCAGCCCCAGCATTTT,CASSYGADNQPQHF
TRBV27,NA,NA,TRBJ2-5,TGTGCCAGCAGTTTATACCCCACACGACAAGAGACCCAGTACTTC,CASSLYPTRQETQYF
TRBV6-1,NA,NA,TRBJ1-6,TGTGCCAGCAGTGAATCCGGACTGTATAATTCACCCCTCCACTTT,CASSESGLYNSPLHF
TRBV29-1,TRBD1,NA,TRBJ2-3,TGCAGCGTTGAAGGGTGGCAGGGGGCGTTAAATACGCAGTATTTT,CSVEGWQGALNTQYF
TRBV9,TRBD1,NA,TRBJ1-2,TGTGCCAGCAGCGCGTTAGAGGCCAGGGGGTCTCGAGGCTACACCTTC,CASSALEARGSRGYTF
TRBV4-3,TRBD2,NA,TRBJ2-5,TGCGCCAGCAGCCAAGATAAAGCGGGGGGGCCTGGAGAGACCCAGTACTTC,CASSQDKAGGPGETQYF
TRBV10-1,NA,NA,TRBJ2-3,TGCGCCAGCAGTGAGTCGAAGGGGGTCGGGGCAGATACGCAGTATTTT,CASSESKGVGADTQYF
TRBV28,TRBD1,NA,TRBJ1-5,TGTGCCAGCAGCGGACAGGGGGGGTGGAATCAGCCCCAGCATTTT,CASSGQGGWNQPQHF
TRBV5-6,NA,NA,TRBJ2-7,TGTGCCAGCAGCATCACTAGTCTCTCCTACGAGCAGTACTTC,CASSITSLSYEQYF
TRBV28,NA,NA,TRBJ2-7,TGTGCCAGCGAGAGTACCTCCTACGAGCAGTACTTC,CASESTSYEQYF
TRBV6-5,TRBD1,NA,TRBJ1-2,TGTGCCAGCAGTAGCCCCGGGACAGGGGGAGGCTACACCTTC,CASSSPGTGGGYTF
TRBV6-5,NA,NA,TRBJ2-1,TGTGCCAGCAGTTACAAAGGTGCGGGAAATGAGCAGTTCTTC,CASSYKGAGNEQFF
TRBV13,TRBD2,NA,TRBJ2-7,TGTGCCAGCAGCCCGACGGGATTACCTGAGCGGGGGGCCTCCTACGAGCAGTACTTC,CASSPTGLPERGASYEQYF
TRBV6-6,NA,NA,TRBJ1-1,TGTGCCAGCAGTTACCGGTTTTCGGGGAACACTGAAGCTTTCTTT,CASSYRFSGNTEAFF